A single sample gave rise to the 28 T cell receptor beta chains below, sequenced in a study of beta chain features in type 1 diabetes. Study results and limitations: Among all four CD4+ subsets, Type 1 diabetes patients had TCRB CDR3s that were moderately but significantly shorter.

What was sequenced were expressed TCRB transcripts, since all of the isolated RNA had been reverse transcribed. TCRdb's table, derived via immunoSEQ multiplex PCR, lists solely in-frame clones and lacks some. The sample holds 300,000 to 350,000 clones, roughly 14% seen once. These receptors lack a known antigen. The sample comprised naive CD4+ T cells from blood. The receptors were gathered from a woman between 18 and 29 years old with type 1 diabetes.

This clone has only a few counts. This rearrangement joins TRBV4-2 to TRBJ2-5; tentative D call: TRBD2 (5 bases). Trimming took 0 bases from V and 3 from J, leaving 8 bases between them. Germline V CDR1 and CDR2: LGHNA, YNFKEQ. CDR3 size: 14 residues. In nucleotides, the CDR3 is TGTGCCAGCAGCCAAGATATGAGGGAAGAGACCCAGTACTTC. Amino acids: CASSQDMREETQYF.

V and J are TRBV5-1 and TRBJ2-5; D ambiguous. V dropped 0 bases and J dropped 5 bases, with 5 bases sitting between them. The V gene's germline CDR1 is SGHRS and CDR2 YFSETQ. The length of the CDR3 is 12 residues. The CDR3 loop is CASSLAFETQYF. The DNA for the CDR3 is TGCGCCAGCAGCTTGGCCTTCGAGACCCAGTACTTC.

The rearrangement uses TRBV7-2 and TRBJ1-1; a possible D gene is TRBD1 (6 bases). V dropped 7 bases and J dropped 2 bases, with 20 bases sitting between them. CDR1 is SGHTA, CDR2 FQGNSA, per germline. The CDR3 sequence is 16 residues long. This CDR3 is CASTIGGARRNTEAFF. CDR3 nucleotides: TGTGCCAGCACCATAGGGGGAGCGCGTCGTAACACTGAAGCTTTCTTT.

V and J are TRBV7-6 and TRBJ1-5; D is possibly TRBD1 (6 bases). This CDR3 spans 15 amino acids. Germline CDR1 and CDR2: SGHVS and FNYEAQ. V lost 5 bases to trimming and J lost 3 bases, with 14 bases between them. CDR3: CASSRATGNNQPQHF. CDR3 nucleotides: TGTGCCAGCAGCCGAGCAACAGGGAACAATCAGCCCCAGCATTTT.

This clone was observed a handful of times. The V and J genes are TRBV2 and TRBJ2-2, with D possibly TRBD1 on 6 matching bases. V was pared by 5 bases and J by 6 bases, with 16 bases between. Germline V gene sequence: CDR1 SNHLY, CDR2 FYNNEI. The CDR3 runs to 15 residues. The DNA of the CDR3 is TGTGCCAGCAGTCGAAACTTCTGGACAGCCGGGGAGCTGTTTTTT. Protein: CASSRNFWTAGELFF.

This clone came up a few times. CDR3 nucleotide sequence: TGTGCCAGCCTCGTCCGGGGGAGGGCAGGGGATACGCAGTATTTT. Its translation is CASLVRGRAGDTQYF. The V and J genes are TRBV7-9 and TRBJ2-3; 7 nucleotides line up with TRBD2. This CDR3 has 15 amino acids. V shed 8 bases, J shed 6 bases, and the junction held 14 bases outside the gene matches. Germline V gene data show CDR1 as SEHNR and CDR2 as FQNEAQ (reference sequence).

This clone has just a few counts. This chain connects TRBV29-1 to TRBJ2-3, with 8 bases lining up with TRBD1. CDR1 and CDR2 from the germline V gene are SQVTM and ANQGSEA. V lost 3 bases and J lost 12; bases outside the gene matches: 8. The CDR3 contains 12 residues. For the CDR3, the DNA is TGCAGCGTTGACAGGGGGCTAACAACCCAGTATTTT. Translating gives CSVDRGLTTQYF.

This clone was counted between two and nine times. The rearrangement uses TRBV2 and TRBJ1-5, with TRBD1 identical over 10 bases. J was trimmed by 7 bases and V by 4 bases; bases with no gene match: 7. Germline CDR1 and CDR2: SNHLY and FYNNEI. This CDR3 is built from 15 residues. The CDR3 is CASSVQTGGGQPQHF. CDR3 DNA: TGTGCCAGCAGTGTCCAGACAGGGGGCGGCCAGCCCCAGCATTTT.

This chain connects TRBV5-6 to TRBJ1-1; D gene ambiguous. Germline values: CDR1 SGHDT, CDR2 YYEEEE. The CDR3 contains 12 residues. V lost 2 bases to trimming and J lost 5 bases, with 7 bases between them. CDR3 sequence reads: CASSFQATEAFF. The CDR3 DNA sequence: TGTGCCAGCAGCTTTCAAGCTACTGAAGCTTTCTTT. Filled out from reference TRBV5-6 and TRBJ1-1, the complete variable domain reads DAGVTQSPTHLIKTRGQQVTLRCSPKSGHDTVSWYQQALGQGPQFIFQYYEEEERQRGNFPDRFSGHQFPNYSSELNVNALLLGDSALYLCASSFQATEAFFGQGTRLTVV.

This clone was detected only a few times. V is TRBV27 and J is TRBJ2-6; 9 bases are shared with TRBD1. J was trimmed by 4 bases and V by 5 bases; bases with no gene match: 15. The CDR3 has 19 residues. CDR1 MNHEY and CDR2 SMNVEV come from the germline V gene (reference sequence). In nucleotides, the CDR3 is TGTGCCAGCAGTCCAGGGACCGGGACAGGGTTAGTGGGGGCCAACGTCCTGACTTTC. This sequence encodes CASSPGTGTGLVGANVLTF.

This clone turned up a few times. The V call is TRBV5-4, the J call TRBJ1-2, with D perhaps TRBD1 (5 bases). Per germline, CDR1 SGHNT and CDR2 YYREEE (reference sequence). The length of the CDR3 is 15 residues. The V gene lost 0 bases and the J gene lost 9 bases, with 18 bases spanning the gap. The CDR3 coding sequence is TGTGCCAGCAGCTTGGTGGCAGGGCGATTCACGAGCTACACCTTC. Protein: CASSLVAGRFTSYTF. Combining the CDR3 with reference TRBV5-4 and TRBJ1-2 gives the whole variable domain ETGVTQSPTHLIKTRGQQVTLRCSSQSGHNTVSWYQQALGQGPQFIFQYYREEENGRGNFPPRFSGLQFPNYSSELNVNALELDDSALYLCASSLVAGRFTSYTFGSGTRLTVV.

The chain recombines TRBV30 with TRBJ1-2, with D possibly being TRBD1 (5 bases). The V end was cut by 2 bases, the J end by 0 bases, with 10 bases between. The length of the CDR3 is 14 residues. The V gene's germline CDR1 is GTSNPN and CDR2 SVGIG (reference sequence). The CDR3 loop reads CAWSSAGTNYGYTF. CDR3 DNA sequence: TGTGCCTGGAGTTCGGCAGGGACTAACTATGGCTACACCTTC.

This clone was counted only a few times. The chain employs TRBV7-8 and TRBJ2-7, with 10 bases lining up with TRBD1. Trimming took 5 bases from V and 5 from J; bases not matched to a gene: 9. CDR1 and CDR2 (germline): SGHVS, FQNEAQ. CDR3 size: 15 residues. In DNA, the CDR3 is TGTGCCAGCAGCCGGGACAGGGGCGAGACCCACGAGCAGTACTTC. It specifies CASSRDRGETHEQYF.

In its sample, this clone was seen a few times. The V call is TRBV11-3, the J call TRBJ2-1; D remains ambiguous. V gave up 2 bases and J gave up 9 bases, with 11 bases separating them. Germline assignment: CDR1 SGHNT and CDR2 YENEEA. There are 13 residues in the CDR3. The CDR3 nucleotides are TGTGCCAGCAGCTTACGCCTAGAGGTTGAGCAGTTCTTC. It yields the protein CASSLRLEVEQFF.

The V and J genes are TRBV28 and TRBJ1-1, with D perhaps TRBD1 (6 bases). Germline V gives CDR1 MDHEN, CDR2 SYDVKM. With 7 bases removed from V and 7 bases from J, the gap between germline ends came to 16 bases. This CDR3 is 13 amino acids long. The CDR3 protein is CASKSGQQGEAFF. Written as DNA, the CDR3 is TGTGCCAGCAAGTCAGGTCAACAGGGTGAAGCTTTCTTT.

The chain joins TRBV4-2 to TRBJ2-5; possibly TRBD2 for D (5 bases). Germline V CDR1 and CDR2: LGHNA, YNFKEQ. Trimming left V 0 bases short and J 4 bases short, with 15 bases between. The CDR3 covers 16 residues. The CDR3 nucleotides are TGTGCCAGCAGCCAAGAATTAGGACTCCGCGCAGAGACCCAGTACTTC. This sequence encodes CASSQELGLRAETQYF.

The V and J genes are TRBV9 and TRBJ2-2; the match to TRBD2 covers 13 bases. There are 17 residues in the CDR3. V shed 2 bases and J 7 bases; nucleotides not matched to a gene: 8. The germline V gene has CDR1 SGDLS and CDR2 YYNGEE. The CDR3 bases are TGTGCCAGCAGCGTGTCCGGGACTAGCGGGATGATCGGGGAGCTGTTTTTT. It translates to CASSVSGTSGMIGELFF. Based on the CDR3 plus reference TRBV9 and TRBJ2-2, the full variable domain is DSGVTQTPKHLITATGQRVTLRCSPRSGDLSVYWYQQSLDQGLQFLIQYYNGEERAKGNILERFSAQQFPDLHSELNLSSLELGDSALYFCASSVSGTSGMIGELFFGEGSRLTVL.

This clone has just a few counts. The V call is TRBV14, the J call TRBJ2-7, with 9 nucleotides matching TRBD1. Germline assignment: CDR1 SGHDN and CDR2 FVKESK. Trimming at V came to 1 base and at J to 2 bases, leaving 3 bases not matched to a gene. The CDR3 consists of 15 residues. This CDR3 reads CASSQGGQGAYEQYF. The CDR3 DNA reads TGTGCCAGCAGCCAAGGGGGACAGGGCGCCTACGAGCAGTACTTC.

This chain links TRBV19 with TRBJ2-1; 8 bases align to TRBD2. The junction had 13 bases not matched to a gene; V was cut back by 5 bases and J by 7 bases. Looked up from germline, CDR1 is LNHDA and CDR2 is SQIVND (reference sequence). The CDR3 has 16 residues. The CDR3 DNA sequence: TGTGCCAGTAGTCCCGGGGGGGCCGTTACTAAGAATGAGCAGTTCTTC. Translating gives CASSPGGAVTKNEQFF.

The chain couples TRBV7-9 to TRBJ2-1, with D unclear. V dropped 5 bases and J dropped 0 bases, with 8 bases sitting between them. Germline V gene lookup returns CDR1 SEHNR and CDR2 FQNEAQ (reference sequence). This CDR3 region has 14 residues. CDR3 loop: CASSGSPSYNEQFF. In nucleotides, the CDR3 is TGTGCCAGCAGCGGTAGTCCCTCCTACAATGAGCAGTTCTTC.

This clone was observed a handful of times. The chain employs TRBV5-4 and TRBJ2-1; 11 bases line up with TRBD1. The CDR3 loop spans 15 amino acids. Looked up from germline, CDR1 is SGHNT and CDR2 is YYREEE (reference sequence). The trim removed 1 base at V and 6 bases at J, leaving 3 bases unmatched. The CDR3 DNA sequence: TGTGCCAGCAGCTTGCCCGGGACAGGGGGCAATGAGCAGTTCTTC. Translating gives CASSLPGTGGNEQFF.

The rearrangement joins TRBV7-2 to TRBJ2-3; 7 bases line up with TRBD1. Germline assignment: CDR1 SGHTA and CDR2 FQGNSA. The CDR3 contains 16 residues. V lost 2 bases to trimming and J lost 3 bases; unmatched junction nucleotides: 8. The CDR3 reads CASSLSETGRTDTQYF. The CDR3 nucleotides read TGTGCCAGCAGCTTATCCGAGACAGGGCGGACAGATACGCAGTATTTT. Full variable domain (missing parts from reference TRBV7-2 and TRBJ2-3): GAGVSQSPSNKVTEKGKDVELRCDPISGHTALYWYRQSLGQGLEFLIYFQGNSAPDKSGLPSDRFSAERTGGSVSTLTIQRTQQEDSAVYLCASSLSETGRTDTQYFGPGTRLTVL.

This clone was found a few times. This chain links TRBV9 with TRBJ2-7; 9 bases fit TRBD1. Germline values: CDR1 SGDLS, CDR2 YYNGEE. This CDR3 comprises 14 residues. The ends lost 0 bases at V and 2 bases at J; junction bases unmatched: 0. CDR3 in DNA: TGTGCCAGCAGCGTAGGGACAGGGGCCTACGAGCAGTACTTC. This encodes CASSVGTGAYEQYF.

The genes are TRBV9 and TRBJ1-2; TRBD1 might be the D (6 bases). The CDR3 spans 15 residues. Trimming shortened V by 0 bases and J by 6 bases, and 15 bases separated the two germline ends. Germline lookup yields CDR1 SGDLS and CDR2 YYNGEE. The CDR3 is CASSVEGRGANGYTF. CDR3 bases: TGTGCCAGCAGCGTAGAAGGTCGGGGGGCAAATGGCTACACCTTC.

This clone turned up a few times. V and J are TRBV11-2 and TRBJ1-1; D is undetermined. The CDR3 covers 13 residues. Trimming cost V 3 bases and J 2 bases, with 7 bases left between them. Germline values: CDR1 SGHAT, CDR2 FQNNGV. The CDR3 loop reads CASSFRINTEAFF. CDR3 bases: TGTGCCAGCAGCTTCAGGATAAACACTGAAGCTTTCTTT.

The CDR3 reads CASSQDFWGDGYTF. As DNA, the CDR3 is TGCGCCAGCAGCCAAGACTTTTGGGGGGATGGCTACACCTTC. This chain links TRBV4-1 with TRBJ1-2; maybe TRBD1 (5 bases). CDR1 is MGHRA and CDR2 is YSYEKL in the germline V gene. The V end lost 0 bases, the J end lost 6 bases, and 11 bases lay between the germline ends. This CDR3 is built from 14 residues.

This chain joins TRBV6-1 and TRBJ2-1; 12 nucleotides agree with TRBD2. The trim removed 5 bases at V and 6 bases at J, leaving 5 bases unmatched. Germline V gene data show CDR1 as MNHNS and CDR2 as SASEGT. The length of the CDR3 is 15 residues. In nucleotides, the CDR3 is TGTGCCAGCAGTCGACTAGCGGGAGCAGCCAATGAGCAGTTCTTC. Translated: CASSRLAGAANEQFF.

This clone has more than one count but fewer than ten. The J gene is TRBJ2-3, the V gene TRBV6-6, with D uncertain. This CDR3 has 15 amino acids. Trimming shortened V by 2 bases and J by 5 bases, and 14 bases separated the two germline ends. In germline, CDR1 is MNHNY, CDR2 SVGAGI (reference sequence). CDR3 in DNA: TGTGCCAGCAGTTACGGGTCTACTACTGGAGATACGCAGTATTTT. Translating gives CASSYGSTTGDTQYF.